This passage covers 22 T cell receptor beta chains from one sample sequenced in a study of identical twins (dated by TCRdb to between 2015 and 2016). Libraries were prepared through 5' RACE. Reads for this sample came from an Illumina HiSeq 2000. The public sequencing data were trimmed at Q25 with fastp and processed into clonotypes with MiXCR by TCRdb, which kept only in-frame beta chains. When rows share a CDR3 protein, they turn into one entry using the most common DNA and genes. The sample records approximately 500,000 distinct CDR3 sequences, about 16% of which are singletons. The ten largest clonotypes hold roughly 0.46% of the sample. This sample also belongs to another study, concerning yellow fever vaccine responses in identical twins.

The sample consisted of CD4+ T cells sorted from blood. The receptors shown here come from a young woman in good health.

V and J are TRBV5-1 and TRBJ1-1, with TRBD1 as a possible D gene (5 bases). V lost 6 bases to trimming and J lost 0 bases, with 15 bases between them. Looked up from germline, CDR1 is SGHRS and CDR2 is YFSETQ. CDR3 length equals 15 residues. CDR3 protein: CASNIAGTLNTEAFF. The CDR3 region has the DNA TGCGCCAGCAACATTGCTGGGACCCTGAACACTGAAGCTTTCTTT. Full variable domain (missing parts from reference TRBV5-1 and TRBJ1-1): KAGVTQTPRYLIKTRGQQVTLSCSPISGHRSVSWYQQTPGQGLQFLFEYFSETQRNKGNFPGRFSGRQFSNSRSEMNVSTLELGDSALYLCASNIAGTLNTEAFFGQGTRLTVV.

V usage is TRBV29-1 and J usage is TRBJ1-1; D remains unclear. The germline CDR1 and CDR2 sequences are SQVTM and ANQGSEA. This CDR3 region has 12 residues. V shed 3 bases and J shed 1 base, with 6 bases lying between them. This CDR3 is CSVDNRNTEAFF. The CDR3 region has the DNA TGCAGCGTTGACAACAGGAACACTGAAGCTTTCTTT. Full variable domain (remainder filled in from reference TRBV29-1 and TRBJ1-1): SAVISQKPSRDICQRGTSLTIQCQVDSQVTMMFWYRQQPGQSLTLIATANQGSEATYESGFVIDKFPISRPNLTFSTLTVSNMSPEDSSIYLCSVDNRNTEAFFGQGTRLTVV.

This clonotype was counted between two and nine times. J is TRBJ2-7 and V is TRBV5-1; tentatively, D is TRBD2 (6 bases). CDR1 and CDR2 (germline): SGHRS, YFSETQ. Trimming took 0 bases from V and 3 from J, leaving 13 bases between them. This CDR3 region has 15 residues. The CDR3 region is CASSLASEGLYEQYF. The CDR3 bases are TGCGCCAGCAGCTTGGCGTCGGAGGGCCTCTACGAGCAGTACTTC.

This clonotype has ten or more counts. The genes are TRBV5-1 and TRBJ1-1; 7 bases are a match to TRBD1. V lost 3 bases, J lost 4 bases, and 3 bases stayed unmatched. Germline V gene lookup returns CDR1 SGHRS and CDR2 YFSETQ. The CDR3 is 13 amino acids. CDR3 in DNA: TGCGCCAGCAGCTCGGACAGGTCCACTGAAGCTTTCTTT. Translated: CASSSDRSTEAFF.

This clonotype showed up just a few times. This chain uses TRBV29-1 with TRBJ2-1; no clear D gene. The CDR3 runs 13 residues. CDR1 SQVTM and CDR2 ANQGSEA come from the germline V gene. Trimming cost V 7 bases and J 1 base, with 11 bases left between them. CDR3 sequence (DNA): TGCAGCGCCCTCGGCGAATCCTACAATGAGCAGTTCTTC. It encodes CSALGESYNEQFF.

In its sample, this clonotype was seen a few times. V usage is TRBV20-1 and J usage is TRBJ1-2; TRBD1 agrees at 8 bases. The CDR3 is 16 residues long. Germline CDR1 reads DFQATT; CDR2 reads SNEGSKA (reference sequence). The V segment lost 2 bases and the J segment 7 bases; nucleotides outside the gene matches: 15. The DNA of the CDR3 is TGCAGTGCTAGACTTGGACAGGGAAGGACTATTTCTGGCTACACCTTC. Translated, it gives CSARLGQGRTISGYTF.

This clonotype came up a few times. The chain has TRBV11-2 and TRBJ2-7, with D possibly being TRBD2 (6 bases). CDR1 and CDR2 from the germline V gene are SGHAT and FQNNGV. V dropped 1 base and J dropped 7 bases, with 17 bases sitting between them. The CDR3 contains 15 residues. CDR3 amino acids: CASSLGGTRLREQYF. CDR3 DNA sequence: TGTGCCAGCAGCTTAGGCGGGACTCGCCTACGGGAGCAGTACTTC.

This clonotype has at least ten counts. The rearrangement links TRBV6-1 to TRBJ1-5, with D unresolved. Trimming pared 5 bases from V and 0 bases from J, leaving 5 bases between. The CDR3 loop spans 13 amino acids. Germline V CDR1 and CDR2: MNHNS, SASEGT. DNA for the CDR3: TGTGCCAGCAGTCGGTATAGCAATCAGCCCCAGCATTTT. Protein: CASSRYSNQPQHF.

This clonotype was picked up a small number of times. The CDR3, as DNA: TGTGCCAGCTCACAGGGTTTTGCAACTAATGAAAAACTGTTTTTT. As protein: CASSQGFATNEKLFF. This chain links TRBV18 with TRBJ1-4; D is undetermined. The CDR3 has 15 amino acids. Germline CDR1 reads KGHSH; CDR2 reads LQKENI. The V end lost 4 bases, the J end lost 0 bases, and 9 bases lay between the germline ends.

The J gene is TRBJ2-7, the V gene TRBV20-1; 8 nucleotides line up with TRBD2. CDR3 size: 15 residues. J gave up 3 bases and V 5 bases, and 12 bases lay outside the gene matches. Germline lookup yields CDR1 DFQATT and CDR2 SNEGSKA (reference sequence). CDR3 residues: CSASIGSGSFYEQYF. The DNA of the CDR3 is TGCAGTGCTTCGATTGGGAGCGGGAGTTTCTACGAGCAGTACTTC.

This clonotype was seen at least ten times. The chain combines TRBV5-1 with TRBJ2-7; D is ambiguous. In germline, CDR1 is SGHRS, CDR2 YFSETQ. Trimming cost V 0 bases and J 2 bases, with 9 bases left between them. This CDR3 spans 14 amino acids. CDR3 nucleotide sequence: TGCGCCAGCAGCTTGGCGTCAGGCCCCTACGAGCAGTACTTC. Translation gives CASSLASGPYEQYF.

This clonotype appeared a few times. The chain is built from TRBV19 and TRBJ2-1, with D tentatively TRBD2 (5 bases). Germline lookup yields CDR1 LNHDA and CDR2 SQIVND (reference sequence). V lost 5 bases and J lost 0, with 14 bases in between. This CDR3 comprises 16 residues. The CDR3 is CASSGRLTLSYNEQFF. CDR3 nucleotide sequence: TGTGCCAGTAGTGGCAGACTAACCCTCTCCTACAATGAGCAGTTCTTC. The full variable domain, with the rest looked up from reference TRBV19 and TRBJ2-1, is DGGITQSPKYLFRKEGQNVTLSCEQNLNHDAMYWYRQDPGQGLRLIYYSQIVNDFQKGDIAEGYSVSREKKESFPLTVTSAQKNPTAFYLCASSGRLTLSYNEQFFGPGTRLTVL.

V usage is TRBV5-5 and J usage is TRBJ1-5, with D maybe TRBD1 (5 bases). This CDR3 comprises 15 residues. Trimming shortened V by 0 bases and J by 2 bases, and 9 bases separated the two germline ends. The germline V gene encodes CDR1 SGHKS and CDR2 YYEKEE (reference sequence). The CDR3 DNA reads TGTGCCAGCAGCTTGGGGGGGTCTCGCAATCAGCCCCAGCATTTT. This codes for CASSLGGSRNQPQHF.

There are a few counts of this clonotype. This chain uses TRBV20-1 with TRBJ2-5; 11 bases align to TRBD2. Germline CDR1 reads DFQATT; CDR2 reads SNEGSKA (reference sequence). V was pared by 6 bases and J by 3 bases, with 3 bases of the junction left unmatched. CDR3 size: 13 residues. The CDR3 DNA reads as TGCAGTGCCCCGACTAGCGGGGAAGAGACCCAGTACTTC. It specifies CSAPTSGEETQYF.

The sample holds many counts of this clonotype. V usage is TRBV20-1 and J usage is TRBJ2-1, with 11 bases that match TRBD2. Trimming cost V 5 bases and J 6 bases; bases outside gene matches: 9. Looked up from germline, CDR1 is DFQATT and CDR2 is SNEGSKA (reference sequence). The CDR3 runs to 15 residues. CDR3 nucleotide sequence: TGCAGTGCTGGACTGACTAGCGGGGTCGTCAATGAGCAGTTCTTC. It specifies CSAGLTSGVVNEQFF.

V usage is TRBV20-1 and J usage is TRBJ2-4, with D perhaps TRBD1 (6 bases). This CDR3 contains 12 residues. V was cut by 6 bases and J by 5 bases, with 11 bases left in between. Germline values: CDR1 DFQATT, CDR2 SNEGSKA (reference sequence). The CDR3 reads CSALNRENIQYF. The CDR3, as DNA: TGCAGTGCCCTAAACAGGGAAAACATTCAGTACTTC.

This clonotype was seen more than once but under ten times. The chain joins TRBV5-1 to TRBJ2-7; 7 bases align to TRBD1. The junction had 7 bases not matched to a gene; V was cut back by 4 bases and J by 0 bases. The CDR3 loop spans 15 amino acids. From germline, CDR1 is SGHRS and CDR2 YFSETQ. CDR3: CASSPWTGHSYEQYV. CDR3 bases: TGCGCCAGCAGCCCTTGGACAGGCCACTCCTACGAGCAGTACGTC.

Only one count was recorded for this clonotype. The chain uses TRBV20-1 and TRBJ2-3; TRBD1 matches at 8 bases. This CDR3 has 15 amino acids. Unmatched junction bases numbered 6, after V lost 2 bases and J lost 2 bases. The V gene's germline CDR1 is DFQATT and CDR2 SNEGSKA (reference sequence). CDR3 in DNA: TGCAGTGCTAGAAGGGGACAGGAGTTCACAGATACGCAGTATTTT. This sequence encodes CSARRGQEFTDTQYF.

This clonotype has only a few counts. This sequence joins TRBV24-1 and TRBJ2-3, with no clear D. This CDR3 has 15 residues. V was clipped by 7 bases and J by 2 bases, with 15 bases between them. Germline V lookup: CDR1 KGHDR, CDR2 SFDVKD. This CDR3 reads CATSHRAGVTDTQYF. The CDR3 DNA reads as TGTGCCACCAGCCATAGGGCAGGAGTCACAGATACGCAGTATTTT.

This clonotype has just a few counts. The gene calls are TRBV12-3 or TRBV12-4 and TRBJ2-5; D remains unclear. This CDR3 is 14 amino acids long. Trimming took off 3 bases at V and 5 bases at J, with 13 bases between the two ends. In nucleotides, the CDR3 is TGTGCCAGCAGTTTGTCCCCATTGGGGGAGACCCAGTACTTC. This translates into CASSLSPLGETQYF.

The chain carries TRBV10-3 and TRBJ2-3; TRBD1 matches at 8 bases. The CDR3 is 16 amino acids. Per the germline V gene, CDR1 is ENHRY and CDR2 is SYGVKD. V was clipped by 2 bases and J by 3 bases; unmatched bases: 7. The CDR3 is CAISETDRGITDTQYF. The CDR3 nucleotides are TGTGCCATCAGTGAGACAGACAGGGGAATAACAGATACGCAGTATTTT.

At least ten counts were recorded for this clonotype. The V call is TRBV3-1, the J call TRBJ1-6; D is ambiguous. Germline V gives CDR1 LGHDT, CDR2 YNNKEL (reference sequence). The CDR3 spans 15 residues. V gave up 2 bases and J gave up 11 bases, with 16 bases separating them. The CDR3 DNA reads TGTGCCAGCAGCCAATTTCGGTCAGGATCGCCACCCCTCCACTTT. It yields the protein CASSQFRSGSPPLHF.